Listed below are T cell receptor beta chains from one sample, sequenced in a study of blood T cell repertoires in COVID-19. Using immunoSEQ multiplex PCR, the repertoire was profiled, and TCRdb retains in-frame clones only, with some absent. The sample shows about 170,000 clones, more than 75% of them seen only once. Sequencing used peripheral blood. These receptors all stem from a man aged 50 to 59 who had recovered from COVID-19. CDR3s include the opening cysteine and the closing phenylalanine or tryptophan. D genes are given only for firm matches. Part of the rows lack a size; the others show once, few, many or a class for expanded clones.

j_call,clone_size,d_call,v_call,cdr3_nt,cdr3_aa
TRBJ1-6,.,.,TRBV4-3,TGCGCCAGCAGCCAAGATGAGCGGTATAATTCACCCCTCCACTTT,CASSQDERYNSPLHF
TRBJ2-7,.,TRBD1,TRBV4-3,TGCGCCAGCAGCCAATCGACGCGACAGGGGGGCTGGCAGTACTTC,CASSQSTRQGGWQYF
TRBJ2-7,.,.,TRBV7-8,TGTGCCAGCAGCCCGCCGGGTAGCGGTCTGTCCTACGAGCAGTACTTC,CASSPPGSGLSYEQYF
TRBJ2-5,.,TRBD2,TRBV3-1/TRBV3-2,TGTGCCAGCAGCCGCCGAACGGTTGCGGGAGGGCCCTTTGGGGAGACCCAGTACTTC,CASSRRTVAGGPFGETQYF
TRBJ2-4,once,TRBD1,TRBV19,TGTGCCAGTAGCGGACAGGGGGTGAGCAAAAACATTCAGTACTTC,CASSGQGVSKNIQYF
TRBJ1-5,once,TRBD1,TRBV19,TGTGCCAGTAGTATTTTAAAACAGGGGCTCAGCAATCAGCCCCAGCATTTT,CASSILKQGLSNQPQHF
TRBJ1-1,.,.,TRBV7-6,TGTGCCAGCAGCTTACTACCGGCAGGGGTGAACACTGAAGCTTTCTTT,CASSLLPAGVNTEAFF
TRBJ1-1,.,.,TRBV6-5,TGTGCCAGCAGCCAGGGGTTCGGGAACACTGAAGCTTTCTTT,CASSQGFGNTEAFF
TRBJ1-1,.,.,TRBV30,TGTGCCTTTGCGGGGTTGAACACTGAAGCTTTCTTT,CAFAGLNTEAFF
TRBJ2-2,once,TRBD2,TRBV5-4,TGTGCCAGCAGCCTCACTAGCGGGGGGTCCGGGGAGCTGTTTTTT,CASSLTSGGSGELFF
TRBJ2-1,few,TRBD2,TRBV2,TGTGCCAGCAGTCCCGGACTAGCGGGAAATGAGCAGTTCTTC,CASSPGLAGNEQFF
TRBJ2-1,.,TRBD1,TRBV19,TGTGCCAGTAGTATAGGGACAGGGCGCAGCTCCTACAATGAGCAGTTCTTC,CASSIGTGRSSYNEQFF
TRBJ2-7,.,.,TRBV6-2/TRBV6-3,TGTGCCAGCAGTTACTCACAGATCTCCTACGAGCAGTACTTC,CASSYSQISYEQYF
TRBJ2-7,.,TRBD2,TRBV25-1,TGTGCCAGCAGGGCCGCGGGGGGCGAGCAGTACTTC,CASRAAGGEQYF
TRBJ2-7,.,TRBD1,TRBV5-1,TGCGCCAGCAGCTTGGAGACAGGGGGGGACGAGCAGTACTTC,CASSLETGGDEQYF
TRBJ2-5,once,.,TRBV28,TGTGCCAGCAGTTCCGGGGGGCGCGAGACCCAGTACTTC,CASSSGGRETQYF
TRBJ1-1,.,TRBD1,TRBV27,TGTGCCAGCAGCCAACGACAGGGAGTTAAGGCTTTCTTT,CASSQRQGVKAFF